Listed here are 26 T cell receptor beta chains from one sample, sequenced in a study of blood T cells in healthy people across ages. Then a second PCR, running about 6 to 11 cycles, was carried out with a sample-barcoded 5' primer and a J-beta primer mix. TCRdb re-derived calls from the 5' RACE reads in MiXCR, one entry per CDR3 protein. This table has about 1.5 million distinct CDR3 sequences, roughly two fifths appearing once. Specimen: blood. These receptors were obtained from a woman aged 18-30 years in good health.

This chain connects TRBV29-1 to TRBJ2-7; D perhaps matches TRBD1 (6 bases). The V and J ends lost 6 bases and 0 bases respectively, with 12 bases between them. From germline, CDR1 is SQVTM and CDR2 ANQGSEA. This CDR3 contains 13 residues. The CDR3 is CSVQRQASYEQYF. The CDR3 DNA is TGCAGCGTCCAGAGACAGGCCTCCTACGAGCAGTACTTC.

This clonotype was counted only a few times. The chain joins TRBV20-1 to TRBJ2-1, with unresolved D. This CDR3 has 14 residues. CDR1 DFQATT and CDR2 SNEGSKA come from the germline V gene (reference sequence). V lost 4 bases, J lost 6 bases, and 16 bases lay in between. The CDR3 reads CSAIRPAGRNEQFF. DNA for the CDR3: TGCAGTGCTATCCGACCGGCCGGCCGCAATGAGCAGTTCTTC.

Concerning this clonotype: Sequence at one end of the junction differs from germline and may be a read error. The chain combines TRBV2 with TRBJ2-1, with D possibly matching TRBD1 (5 bases). This CDR3 is built from 16 residues. Germline lookup yields CDR1 SNHLY and CDR2 FYNNEI. In DNA form, the CDR3 reads TGTGCCAGCAGTGAAGCTGTTAGACAGCTCTACGATGAGCAGTTCTTC. Translated: CASSEAVRQLYDEQFF.

The rearrangement joins TRBV6-2 or TRBV6-3 to TRBJ2-5; TRBD1 matches at 9 bases. In germline, CDR1 is MNHEY, CDR2 SVGEGT. J gave up 7 bases and V 5 bases, and 8 bases lay outside the gene matches. This CDR3 spans 14 amino acids. The CDR3 region is CASSDGTGLRTQYF. CDR3 sequence (DNA): TGTGCCAGCAGTGACGGGACAGGGCTGCGGACCCAGTACTTC.

This chain joins TRBV3-1 and TRBJ2-3, with D perhaps matching TRBD1 (5 bases). Deletions cut 2 bases from V and 0 bases from J, with 9 bases between. Germline V gene lookup returns CDR1 LGHDT and CDR2 YNNKEL (reference sequence). The CDR3 is 15 amino acids. CDR3 in amino acids: CASSQTGYSTDTQYF. CDR3 bases: TGTGCCAGCAGCCAAACAGGTTATAGCACAGATACGCAGTATTTT.

The V and J genes are TRBV29-1 and TRBJ2-3; TRBD1 might be the D (5 bases). Germline CDR1 is SQVTM and CDR2 is ANQGSEA. The length of the CDR3 is 14 residues. Trimming cost V 3 bases and J 5 bases, with 15 bases left between them. The CDR3 DNA follows: TGCAGCGTTGACCCGACCAGGGTGGTAGATACGCAGTATTTT. Encoded protein: CSVDPTRVVDTQYF.

J is TRBJ2-2 and V is TRBV6-6; D is possibly TRBD2 (5 bases). CDR1 and CDR2 (germline): MNHNY, SVGAGI (reference sequence). Trimming removed 2 bases from V and 3 bases from J, with 10 bases in between. This CDR3 is 15 amino acids long. The CDR3 is CASSYGFGDTGELFF. CDR3 in DNA: TGTGCCAGCAGTTACGGCTTCGGGGACACCGGGGAGCTGTTTTTT.

This clonotype was counted a few times. The chain couples TRBV3-1 to TRBJ2-5, with a weak D call TRBD1 (6 bases). The CDR3 has 16 residues. The V gene's germline CDR1 is LGHDT and CDR2 YNNKEL (reference sequence). Trimming removed 0 bases from V and 2 bases from J, with 13 bases in between. In DNA form, the CDR3 reads TGTGCCAGCAGCCAAGATCTGGGACACGTTCAAGAGACCCAGTACTTC. It specifies CASSQDLGHVQETQYF.

This chain joins TRBV29-1 and TRBJ2-2; D assignment may be TRBD1 or TRBD2 (5 bases each). CDR3 length: 13 amino acids. Trimming removed 3 bases from V and 2 bases from J, with 7 bases in between. CDR1 and CDR2 (germline): SQVTM, ANQGSEA. CDR3 bases: TGCAGCGTTGACAGGGACAACACCGGGGAGCTGTTTTTT. This encodes CSVDRDNTGELFF.

The sample holds a few counts of this clonotype. V usage is TRBV15 and J usage is TRBJ2-1; either TRBD1 or TRBD2 may supply D (6 bases each). V gave up 1 base and J gave up 6 bases, with 16 bases separating them. The CDR3 length is 16 residues. Looked up from germline, CDR1 is LNHNV and CDR2 is YYDKDF (reference sequence). CDR3 DNA sequence: TGTGCCACCAGCAGAGTTAGGGGGGCCTGGGGCAATGAGCAGTTCTTC. Encoded protein: CATSRVRGAWGNEQFF.

This clonotype came up a few times. The rearrangement links TRBV7-6 to TRBJ1-5; no clear D. V shed 1 base and J shed 6 bases, with 13 bases lying between them. The CDR3 runs to 15 residues. Germline V gene lookup returns CDR1 SGHVS and CDR2 FNYEAQ. This chain's CDR3 is CASSLEVGNGQPQHF. CDR3 in DNA: TGTGCCAGCAGCTTAGAGGTAGGGAATGGTCAGCCCCAGCATTTT.

This clonotype was observed a handful of times. This chain uses TRBV12-3 or TRBV12-4 with TRBJ2-5; D is unclear. V lost 5 bases, J lost 11 bases, and 27 bases lay in between. The CDR3 covers 16 residues. The CDR3 DNA reads TGTGCCAGCAGTCGGTACCGAGGTAGCAGCTACAATGAGCAGTACTTC. Amino acids: CASSRYRGSSYNEQYF.

For this clonotype: A much larger clone sits a single nucleotide away, making a read error possible. The rearrangement uses TRBV7-9 and TRBJ2-5; unclear D gene. V shed 8 bases and J shed 11 bases, with 12 bases lying between them. The CDR3 loop spans 10 amino acids. Germline CDR1 is SEHNR and CDR2 is FQNEAQ (reference sequence). The CDR3 is CASGHNEQYF. In nucleotides, the CDR3 is TGTGCCAGCGGGCACAATGAGCAGTACTTC.

The rearrangement uses TRBV21-1 and TRBJ2-1; the table's D call, TRBD2, has no DNA check behind it. The closer fit of TRBJ2-7 to the DNA end suggests the J call may be wrong. TRBV21-1 is an annotated pseudogene. The CDR3 has 17 residues. The chain's CDR3 is CASSNTSARSSYNEQYF. DNA of the CDR3: TGTGCCAGCAGCAATACTAGCGCTCGTTCCTCCTACAATGAGCAGTACTTC.

A note on this clonotype: This may arise from a read error, as a much more abundant clone is one base away. CDR3 sequence: CASTLSGNPYEQYF. CDR3 nucleotide sequence: TGTGCCAGCACTTTAAGCGGCAATCCCTACGAGCAGTACTTC. The genes are TRBV7-9 and TRBJ2-7, with TRBD2 as a possible D gene (5 bases). Per germline, CDR1 SEHNR and CDR2 FQNEAQ (reference sequence). V gave up 7 bases and J gave up 2 bases, with 15 bases separating them. The CDR3 length is 14 residues.

The chain is built from TRBV20-1 and TRBJ2-3, with TRBD2 matching over 7 bases. The CDR3 runs 12 residues. Germline-derived CDR1 and CDR2 are DFQATT and SNEGSKA (reference sequence). After removal of 4 bases from V and 5 bases from J, the junction contained 3 bases not matched to a gene. In nucleotides, the CDR3 is TGCAGTGCTACCAGCGGGATAGATACGCAGTATTTT. Its protein product is CSATSGIDTQYF.

This chain connects TRBV24-1 to TRBJ2-5; D call uncertain. V shed 6 bases and J shed 11 bases, with 12 bases lying between them. Germline assignment: CDR1 KGHDR and CDR2 SFDVKD. The CDR3 is 11 amino acids. CDR3 in DNA: TGTGCCACCAGTACACTCAATGAGCAGTACTTC. Residues: CATSTLNEQYF.

This clonotype was detected only a few times. The chain employs TRBV7-9 and TRBJ1-2; a possible D gene is TRBD1 (6 bases). Trimming took off 5 bases at V and 3 bases at J, with 22 bases between the two ends. The CDR3 spans 17 residues. Germline V gives CDR1 SEHNR, CDR2 FQNEAQ (reference sequence). The CDR3 here is CASSPVGGALPDYGYTF. The DNA for the CDR3 is TGTGCCAGCAGCCCGGTGGGGGGGGCGTTACCCGACTATGGCTACACCTTC.

The J gene is TRBJ2-1, the V gene TRBV20-1; 10 positions match TRBD2. This CDR3 region has 15 residues. The trim removed 1 base at V and 9 bases at J, leaving 9 bases unmatched. From germline, CDR1 is DFQATT and CDR2 SNEGSKA (reference sequence). This chain's CDR3 is CSARGTSGAGGEQFF. The CDR3 DNA is TGCAGTGCTAGAGGAACTAGCGGGGCTGGGGGTGAGCAGTTCTTC.

This clonotype came up a few times. This chain uses TRBV3-1 with TRBJ1-2; D not certain. This CDR3 has 17 amino acids. Germline CDR1 and CDR2: LGHDT and YNNKEL (reference sequence). Trimming took off 1 base at V and 3 bases at J, with 18 bases between the two ends. This CDR3 is CASSQGLRTVKDYGYTF. Written as DNA, the CDR3 is TGTGCCAGCAGCCAAGGTTTACGGACGGTTAAAGACTATGGCTACACCTTC.

This rearrangement joins TRBV6-1 to TRBJ2-5, with a tentative D call TRBD1 (5 bases). Trimming cost V 4 bases and J 1 base, with 10 bases left between them. CDR1 and CDR2 from the germline V gene are MNHNS and SASEGT. This CDR3 is built from 14 residues. CDR3: CASSGGGSQETQYF. CDR3 DNA: TGTGCCAGCAGTGGGGGCGGCAGCCAAGAGACCCAGTACTTC.

The CDR3 reads CASSLGSGGVETQYF. CDR3 bases: TGTGCCAGCAGCTTGGGCAGCGGGGGCGTTGAGACCCAGTACTTC. This chain connects TRBV7-9 to TRBJ2-5, with 8 nucleotides matching TRBD2. V lost 3 bases, J lost 5 bases, and 8 bases stayed unmatched. The CDR3 is 15 amino acids. The germline V gene has CDR1 SEHNR and CDR2 FQNEAQ (reference sequence).

The chain couples TRBV6-5 to TRBJ2-7, with TRBD1 identical over 9 bases. Germline V gene lookup returns CDR1 MNHEY and CDR2 SVGAGI. The length of the CDR3 is 15 residues. The V gene end was trimmed by 5 bases and the J gene end by 1 base; junction bases not matched to a gene: 6. The CDR3 DNA reads as TGTGCCAGCAGTGCACAGGGGGCGGGATCCTACGAGCAGTACTTC. It specifies CASSAQGAGSYEQYF.

This clonotype was recorded at least ten times. The gene calls are TRBV27 and TRBJ2-3, with a weak D call TRBD1 (6 bases). Trimming removed 1 base from V and 0 bases from J, with 8 bases in between. Germline V gives CDR1 MNHEY, CDR2 SMNVEV (reference sequence). This CDR3 has 15 amino acids. Here the CDR3 DNA reads TGTGCCAGCAGTTTATTCGGACAGAGCACAGATACGCAGTATTTT. Translation: CASSLFGQSTDTQYF.

The V and J genes are TRBV7-9 and TRBJ1-4; TRBD1 matches at 7 bases. V shed 5 bases, J shed 8 bases, and the junction held 5 bases outside the gene matches. This CDR3 region has 13 residues. CDR1 and CDR2 from the germline V gene are SEHNR and FQNEAQ (reference sequence). CDR3 loop: CASSRTGAEKLFF. CDR3 coding DNA: TGTGCCAGCAGCCGGACAGGAGCAGAAAAACTGTTTTTT.

This clonotype was picked up a small number of times. The J gene is TRBJ2-5, the V gene TRBV30; the D gene is possibly TRBD1 (6 bases). Per germline, CDR1 GTSNPN and CDR2 SVGIG (reference sequence). V was cut by 3 bases and J by 1 base, with 12 bases left in between. CDR3 length: 14 residues. The chain's CDR3 is CAWSEDRVQETQYF. CDR3 bases: TGTGCCTGGAGCGAGGACAGAGTCCAAGAGACCCAGTACTTC.